A selection of T cell receptor beta chains follows, all from one sample in a study of blood T cell repertoires in COVID-19. Sequenced by immunoSEQ multiplex PCR; TCRdb stores in-frame clones only, minus some. The sample includes approximately 300,000 clones, about 87% of them seen just once. The sample taken for sequencing was PBMCs or T cells enriched from blood (not recorded which). These receptor sequences come from a woman aged 25 to 45 who had recovered from COVID-19. The CDR3 runs from the conserved cysteine through the conserved F or W. A D gene is named only where the DNA matches it firmly. Clone size appears in some rows only: once, few, many, or a class for an expanded clone.

J gene | D gene | V gene | clone size | CDR3 protein | CDR3 DNA
TRBJ1-1 | TRBD1 | TRBV19 | - | CASSIVRTGVKTEAFF | TGTGCCAGTAGTATAGTCCGGACAGGGGTAAAGACTGAAGCTTTCTTT
TRBJ1-5 | TRBD1 | TRBV5-5 | once | CASSPGDRANQDQPQHF | TGTGCCAGCAGCCCAGGGGACAGGGCAAACCAAGATCAGCCCCAGCATTTT
TRBJ1-5 | TRBD1 | TRBV19 | - | CASSMGDRWNQPQHF | TGTGCCAGTAGTATGGGGGACAGGTGGAATCAGCCCCAGCATTTT
TRBJ2-7 | - | TRBV7-2 | once | CASSLLAYEQYF | TGTGCCAGCAGCTTACTCGCCTACGAGCAGTACTTC
TRBJ2-2 | TRBD2 | TRBV11-2 | once | CASSPSGGRGTGELFF | TGTGCCAGCAGCCCCAGCGGGGGGCGCGGCACCGGGGAGCTGTTTTTT
TRBJ1-2 | - | TRBV30 | - | CAWSPGAFGYTF | TGTGCCTGGAGCCCAGGGGCGTTTGGCTACACCTTC
TRBJ1-2 | TRBD1 | TRBV6-5 | - | CASSPQQGAGGYTF | TGTGCCAGCAGCCCCCAGCAGGGGGCAGGGGGCTACACCTTC
TRBJ1-2 | - | TRBV10-3 | - | CAITTGSSHLGYTF | TGTGCCATCACTACAGGTTCGTCCCATTTAGGCTACACCTTC
TRBJ1-2 | TRBD1 | TRBV9 | - | CASSSRTGGFVYTF | TGTGCCAGCAGCTCCCGGACAGGGGGATTTGTCTACACCTTC
TRBJ1-1 | TRBD1 | TRBV27 | - | CASSLRGLNTEAFF | TGTGCCAGCAGTTTAAGGGGGCTGAACACTGAAGCTTTCTTT
TRBJ2-1 | TRBD2 | TRBV19 | - | CASSIRAGVTYNEQFF | TGTGCCAGTAGTATAAGGGCGGGGGTGACCTACAATGAGCAGTTCTTC
TRBJ2-7 | TRBD1 | TRBV27 | - | CASSGQGAYEQYF | TGTGCCAGCAGTGGACAGGGGGCCTACGAGCAGTACTTC
TRBJ2-2 | TRBD1 | TRBV20-1 | - | CSASFPRQGMITGELFF | TGCAGTGCTAGTTTCCCGAGACAGGGTATGATCACCGGGGAGCTGTTTTTT
TRBJ1-1 | - | TRBV29-1 | - | CSVREVATEAFF | TGCAGCGTTAGGGAGGTGGCCACTGAAGCTTTCTTT
TRBJ2-6 | - | TRBV19 | - | CASSIGGTGANVLTF | TGTGCCAGTAGTATAGGGGGCACTGGGGCCAACGTCCTGACTTTC
TRBJ2-3 | - | TRBV2 | - | CASSEAWGAGQTGTDTQYF | TGTGCCAGCAGTGAAGCGTGGGGGGCGGGACAGACGGGCACAGATACGCAGTATTTT
TRBJ2-7 | - | TRBV7-9 | - | CASSFRYEQYF | TGTGCCAGCAGCTTCAGATACGAGCAGTACTTC
TRBJ2-7 | - | TRBV27 | - | CASSKGETYEQYF | TGTGCCAGTTCTAAGGGGGAAACCTACGAGCAGTACTTC
TRBJ2-7 | - | TRBV7-6 | - | CASSLASGRYEQYF | TGTGCCAGCAGCTTAGCCTCAGGGAGGTACGAGCAGTACTTC
TRBJ1-6 | TRBD1 | TRBV28 | few | CASSPGQVMGYNSPLHF | TGTGCCAGCAGTCCCGGACAGGTTATGGGGTATAATTCACCCCTCCACTTT
TRBJ2-7 | TRBD2 | TRBV13 | once | CASSFASGGSSYEQYF | TGTGCCAGCAGCTTCGCTAGCGGGGGGTCCTCCTACGAGCAGTACTTC
TRBJ2-3 | - | TRBV5-4 | - | CASSLEGARRPTDTQYF | TGTGCCAGCAGCTTGGAAGGGGCGCGCCGACCCACAGATACGCAGTATTTT
TRBJ2-1 | TRBD1 | TRBV27 | - | CASRLGATGVGNEQFF | TGTGCCAGCAGACTGGGGGCAACAGGGGTGGGCAATGAGCAGTTCTTC
TRBJ1-5 | TRBD1 | TRBV19 | - | CASSMDYAGTGRYYSNQPQHF | TGTGCCAGTAGTATGGACTACGCCGGGACAGGGCGTTATTATAGCAATCAGCCCCAGCATTTT
TRBJ1-2 | TRBD1 | TRBV15 | - | CATSRGQGVTYGYTF | TGTGCCACCAGCAGGGGACAGGGGGTTACCTATGGCTACACCTTC
TRBJ2-1 | TRBD2 | TRBV11-2 | - | CASSYMLKGLAGRGEQFF | TGTGCCAGCAGCTATATGCTGAAGGGACTAGCGGGACGTGGTGAGCAGTTCTTC